This TCR beta chain was identified during a study of control samples from healthy donors and cancer patients (dated by TCRdb to 2020 to 2022). The library was built by means of the immunoSEQ multiplex PCR assay. This immuneACCESS table, as held by TCRdb, lists in-frame sequences with V and J called but not all clones. Of the missing ones, under half trace to an unresolved V gene in checked studies; the others have no known cause. This sample lists more than 35,000 clones; around 82% were detected once. The ten largest account for 20% to 25% of the sample. About this clone itself: Its cognate antigen has yet to be identified. No per-base quality is available; no much larger clone lies one base away.

The junction carries 10 bases between V and J, which are trimmed by 3 bases and 8 bases respectively. Spanning cysteine to phenylalanine, the CDR3 consists of 12 amino acids. Only the CDR3 DNA stays, 36 bases, in frame from base 1. This chain joins TRBV12-3 or TRBV12-4 to TRBJ1-1; the D gene remains uncertain. The material sequenced was PBMCs. The TCR comes from a woman aged 55-70 years with lung cancer. The nucleotide sequence is TGTGCCAGCAGTTTTGGGAGAAGGGAAGCTTTCTTT. Protein translation: CASSFGRREAFF.